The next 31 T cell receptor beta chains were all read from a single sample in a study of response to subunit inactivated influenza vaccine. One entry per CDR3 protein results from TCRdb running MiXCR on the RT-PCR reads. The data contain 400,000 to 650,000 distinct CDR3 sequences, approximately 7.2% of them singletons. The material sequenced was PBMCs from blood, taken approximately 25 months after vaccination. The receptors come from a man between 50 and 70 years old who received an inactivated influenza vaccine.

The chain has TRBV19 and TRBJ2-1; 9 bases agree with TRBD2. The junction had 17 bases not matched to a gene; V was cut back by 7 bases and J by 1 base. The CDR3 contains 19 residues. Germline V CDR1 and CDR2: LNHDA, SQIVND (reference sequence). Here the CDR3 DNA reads TGTGCCAGTATCCCAGGACGAGGGACTAGCTTTTCTTCCTACAATGAGCAGTTCTTC. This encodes CASIPGRGTSFSSYNEQFF.

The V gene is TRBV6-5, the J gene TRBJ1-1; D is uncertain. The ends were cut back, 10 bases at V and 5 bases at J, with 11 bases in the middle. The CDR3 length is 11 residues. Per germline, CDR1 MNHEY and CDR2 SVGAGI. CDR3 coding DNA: TGTGCCACCAACGGAGGTACTGAAGCTTTCTTT. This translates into CATNGGTEAFF.

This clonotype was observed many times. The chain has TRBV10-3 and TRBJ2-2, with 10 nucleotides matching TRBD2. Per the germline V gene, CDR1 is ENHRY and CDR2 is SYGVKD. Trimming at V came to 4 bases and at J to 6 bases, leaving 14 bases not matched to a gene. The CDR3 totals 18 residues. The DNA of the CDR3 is TGTGCCATCAGTGGCGGTAGCGGGAGGTCGATTATCGCCGGGGAGCTGTTTTTT. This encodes CAISGGSGRSIIAGELFF.

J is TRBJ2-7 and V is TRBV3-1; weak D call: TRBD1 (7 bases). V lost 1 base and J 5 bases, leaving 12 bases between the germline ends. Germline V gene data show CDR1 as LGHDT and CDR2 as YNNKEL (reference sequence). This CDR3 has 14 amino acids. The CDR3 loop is CASSQAGRGDEQYF. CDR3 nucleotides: TGTGCCAGCAGCCAAGCGGGCAGGGGGGACGAGCAGTACTTC.

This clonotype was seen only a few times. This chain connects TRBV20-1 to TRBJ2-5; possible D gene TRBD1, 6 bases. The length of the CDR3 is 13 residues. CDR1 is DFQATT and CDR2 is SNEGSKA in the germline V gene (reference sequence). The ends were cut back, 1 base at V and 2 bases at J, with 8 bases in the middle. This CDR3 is CSARGDIQETQYF. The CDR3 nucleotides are TGCAGTGCTAGAGGGGACATTCAAGAGACCCAGTACTTC.

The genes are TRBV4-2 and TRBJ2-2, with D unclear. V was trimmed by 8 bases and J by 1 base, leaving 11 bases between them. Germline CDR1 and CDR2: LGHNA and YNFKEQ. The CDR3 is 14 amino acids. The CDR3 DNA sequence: TGTGCCAGCGCCCCGGGCAGGAACACCGGGGAGCTGTTTTTT. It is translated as CASAPGRNTGELFF.

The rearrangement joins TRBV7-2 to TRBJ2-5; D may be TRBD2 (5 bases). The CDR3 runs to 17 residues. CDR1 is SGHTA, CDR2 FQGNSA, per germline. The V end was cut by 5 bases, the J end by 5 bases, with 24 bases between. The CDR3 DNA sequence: TGTGCCAGCAGCGCTACCCCTCGGGGAGCTTGGGGTGAGACCCAGTACTTC. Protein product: CASSATPRGAWGETQYF. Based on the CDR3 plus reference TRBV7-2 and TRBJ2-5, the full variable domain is GAGVSQSPSNKVTEKGKDVELRCDPISGHTALYWYRQSLGQGLEFLIYFQGNSAPDKSGLPSDRFSAERTGGSVSTLTIQRTQQEDSAVYLCASSATPRGAWGETQYFGPGTRLLVL.

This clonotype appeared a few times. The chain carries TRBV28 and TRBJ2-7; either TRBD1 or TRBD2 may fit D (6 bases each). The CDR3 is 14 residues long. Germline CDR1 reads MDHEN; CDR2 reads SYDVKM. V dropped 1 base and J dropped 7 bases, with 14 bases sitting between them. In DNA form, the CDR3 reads TGTGCCAGCAGTTTATTGTCGGGGGCGCAAGAGCAGTACTTC. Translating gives CASSLLSGAQEQYF.

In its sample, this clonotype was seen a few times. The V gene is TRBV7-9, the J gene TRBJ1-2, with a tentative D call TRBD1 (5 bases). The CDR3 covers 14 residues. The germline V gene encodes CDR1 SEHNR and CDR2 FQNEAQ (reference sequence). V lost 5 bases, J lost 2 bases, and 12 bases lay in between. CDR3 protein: CASSADTDNYGYTF. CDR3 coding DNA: TGTGCCAGCAGCGCGGACACAGACAACTATGGCTACACCTTC. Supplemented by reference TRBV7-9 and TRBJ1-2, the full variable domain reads DTGVSQNPRHKITKRGQNVTFRCDPISEHNRLYWYRQTLGQGPEFLTYFQNEAQLEKSRLLSDRFSAERPKGSFSTLEIQRTEQGDSAMYLCASSADTDNYGYTFGSGTRLTVV.

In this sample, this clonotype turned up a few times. CDR3 in DNA: TGCGCCAGCAGCCAAATCAGGGGGCCTGAAGCTTTCTTT. As protein: CASSQIRGPEAFF. The genes are TRBV4-3 and TRBJ1-1, with 8 bases matching TRBD1. Germline CDR1 reads LGHNA; CDR2 reads YSLEER. With 2 bases clipped from V and 6 bases from J, the junction kept 2 bases outside the gene matches. The CDR3 has 13 amino acids.

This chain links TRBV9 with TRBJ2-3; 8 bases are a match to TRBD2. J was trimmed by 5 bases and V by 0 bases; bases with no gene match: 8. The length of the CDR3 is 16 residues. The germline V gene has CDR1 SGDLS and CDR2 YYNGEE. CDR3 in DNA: TGTGCCAGCAGCGTAGGGGCACTAGCGGCGGTAGATACGCAGTATTTT. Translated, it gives CASSVGALAAVDTQYF. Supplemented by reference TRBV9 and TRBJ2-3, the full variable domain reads DSGVTQTPKHLITATGQRVTLRCSPRSGDLSVYWYQQSLDQGLQFLIQYYNGEERAKGNILERFSAQQFPDLHSELNLSSLELGDSALYFCASSVGALAAVDTQYFGPGTRLTVL.

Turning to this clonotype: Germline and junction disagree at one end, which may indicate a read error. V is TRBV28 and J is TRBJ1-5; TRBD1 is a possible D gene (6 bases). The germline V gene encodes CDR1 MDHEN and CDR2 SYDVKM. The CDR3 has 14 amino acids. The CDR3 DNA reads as TGTGCCGGCAGTTCCGGGACACCTAATCAGCCCCAGCATTTT. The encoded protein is CAGSSGTPNQPQHF. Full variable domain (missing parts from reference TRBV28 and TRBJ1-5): DVKVTQSSRYLVKRTGEKVFLECVQDMDHENMFWYRQDPGLGLRLIYFSYDVKMKEKGDIPEGYSVSREKKERFSLILESASTNQTSMYLCAGSSGTPNQPQHFGDGTRLSIL.

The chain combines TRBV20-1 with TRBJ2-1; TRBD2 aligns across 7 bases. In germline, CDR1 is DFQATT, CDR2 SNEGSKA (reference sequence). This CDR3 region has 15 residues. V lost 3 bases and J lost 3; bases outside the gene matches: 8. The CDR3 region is CSASPPSGNYNEQFF. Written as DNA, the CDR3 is TGCAGTGCTAGCCCTCCTAGCGGCAACTACAATGAGCAGTTCTTC.

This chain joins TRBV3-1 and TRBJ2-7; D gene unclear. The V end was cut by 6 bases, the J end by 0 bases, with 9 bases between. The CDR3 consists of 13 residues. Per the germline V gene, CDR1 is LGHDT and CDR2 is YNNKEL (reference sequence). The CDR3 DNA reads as TGTGCCAGCAGGTTTTCCTCCTCCTACGAGCAGTACTTC. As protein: CASRFSSSYEQYF.

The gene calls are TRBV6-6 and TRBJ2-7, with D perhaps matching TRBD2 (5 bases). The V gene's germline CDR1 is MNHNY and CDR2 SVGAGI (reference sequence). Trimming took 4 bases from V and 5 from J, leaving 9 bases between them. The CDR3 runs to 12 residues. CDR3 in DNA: TGTGCCAGCAGTTCGGGGTACGACGAGCAGTACTTC. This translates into CASSSGYDEQYF.

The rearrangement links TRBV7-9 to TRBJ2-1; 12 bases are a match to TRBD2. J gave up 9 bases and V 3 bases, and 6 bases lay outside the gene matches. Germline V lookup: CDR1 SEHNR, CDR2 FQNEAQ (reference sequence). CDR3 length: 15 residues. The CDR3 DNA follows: TGTGCCAGCAGCTTGGCTAGCGGGAGGGCGGTTGAGCAGTTCTTC. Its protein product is CASSLASGRAVEQFF.

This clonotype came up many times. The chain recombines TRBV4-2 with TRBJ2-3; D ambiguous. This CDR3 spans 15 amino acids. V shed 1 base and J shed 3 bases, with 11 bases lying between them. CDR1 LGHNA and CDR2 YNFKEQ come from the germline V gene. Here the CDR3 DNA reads TGTGCCAGCAGCCAAGGTGAAAGCAGTACAGATACGCAGTATTTT. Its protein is CASSQGESSTDTQYF.

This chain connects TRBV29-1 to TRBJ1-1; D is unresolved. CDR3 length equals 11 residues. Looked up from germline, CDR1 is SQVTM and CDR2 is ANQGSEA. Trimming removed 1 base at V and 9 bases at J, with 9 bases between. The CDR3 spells CSVEGGGKAFF. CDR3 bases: TGCAGCGTTGAAGGGGGTGGTAAAGCTTTCTTT.

The DNA for the CDR3 is TGTGCCAGCAGCAAAGGGACAGAGAACTATGGCTACACCTTC. This encodes CASSKGTENYGYTF. The V gene is TRBV12-3 or TRBV12-4, the J gene TRBJ1-2, with 7 positions matching TRBD1. The V segment lost 6 bases and the J segment 2 bases; nucleotides outside the gene matches: 6. The CDR3 length is 14 residues.

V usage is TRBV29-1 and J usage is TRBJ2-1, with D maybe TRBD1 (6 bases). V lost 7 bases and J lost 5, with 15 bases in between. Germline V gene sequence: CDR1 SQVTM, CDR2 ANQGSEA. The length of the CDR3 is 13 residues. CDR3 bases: TGCAGCGGAAGGGGGAGCGGCCACAATGAGCAGTTCTTC. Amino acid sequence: CSGRGSGHNEQFF.

The CDR3 bases are TGTGCCAGCACACAGGGGACAGATACGCAGTATTTT. Its translation is CASTQGTDTQYF. V gene TRBV25-1 combines with J gene TRBJ2-3, with 7 bases fitting TRBD1. Germline V CDR1 and CDR2: MGHDK, SYGVNS. There are 12 residues in the CDR3. J was trimmed by 3 bases and V by 7 bases; bases with no gene match: 1.

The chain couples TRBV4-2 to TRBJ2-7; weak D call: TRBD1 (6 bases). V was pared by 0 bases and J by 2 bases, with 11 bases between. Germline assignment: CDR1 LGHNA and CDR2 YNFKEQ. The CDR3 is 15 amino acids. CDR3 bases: TGTGCCAGCAGCCAAGATCGGACAGCCACCTACGAGCAGTACTTC. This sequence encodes CASSQDRTATYEQYF.

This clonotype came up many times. The CDR3 protein is CATRETSGGIKTQYF. Written as DNA, the CDR3 is TGTGCCACCAGAGAAACTAGCGGGGGAATAAAGACCCAGTACTTC. The chain links TRBV15 to TRBJ2-5, with 11 bases fitting TRBD2. CDR1 LNHNV and CDR2 YYDKDF come from the germline V gene (reference sequence). Unmatched junction bases numbered 9, after V lost 6 bases and J lost 6 bases. The CDR3 runs 15 residues. Filled out from reference TRBV15 and TRBJ2-5, the complete variable domain reads DAMVIQNPRYQVTQFGKPVTLSCSQTLNHNVMYWYQQKSSQAPKLLFHYYDKDFNNEADTPDNFQSRRPNTSFCFLDIRSPGLGDTAMYLCATRETSGGIKTQYFGPGTRLLVL.

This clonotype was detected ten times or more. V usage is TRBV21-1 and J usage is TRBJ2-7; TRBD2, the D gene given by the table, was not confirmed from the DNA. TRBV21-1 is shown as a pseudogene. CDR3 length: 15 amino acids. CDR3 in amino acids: CASSKGTSEDYEQYF. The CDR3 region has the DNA TGTGCCAGCAGCAAAGGGACTAGCGAAGACTACGAGCAGTACTTC.

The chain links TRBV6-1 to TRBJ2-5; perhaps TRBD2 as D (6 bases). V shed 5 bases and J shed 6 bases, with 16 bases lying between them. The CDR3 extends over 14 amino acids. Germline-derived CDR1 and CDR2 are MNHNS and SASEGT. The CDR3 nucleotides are TGTGCCAGCAGTCCAGGCGGTAGCGGACAGACCCAGTACTTC. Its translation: CASSPGGSGQTQYF.

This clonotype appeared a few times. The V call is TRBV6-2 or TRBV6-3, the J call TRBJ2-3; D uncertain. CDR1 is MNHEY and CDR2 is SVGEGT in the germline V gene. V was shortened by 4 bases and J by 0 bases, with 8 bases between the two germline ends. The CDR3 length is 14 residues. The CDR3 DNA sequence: TGTGCCAGCAGTTTTATCACTAGCACAGATACGCAGTATTTT. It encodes CASSFITSTDTQYF.

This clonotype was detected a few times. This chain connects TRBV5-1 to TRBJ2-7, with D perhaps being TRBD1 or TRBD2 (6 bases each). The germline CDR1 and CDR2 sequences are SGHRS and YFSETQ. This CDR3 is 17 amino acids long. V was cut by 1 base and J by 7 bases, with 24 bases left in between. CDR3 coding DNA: TGCGCCAGCAGCTTGATGGGACCTAGTCTGAAAGGGGGGGAGCAGTACTTC. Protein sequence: CASSLMGPSLKGGEQYF.

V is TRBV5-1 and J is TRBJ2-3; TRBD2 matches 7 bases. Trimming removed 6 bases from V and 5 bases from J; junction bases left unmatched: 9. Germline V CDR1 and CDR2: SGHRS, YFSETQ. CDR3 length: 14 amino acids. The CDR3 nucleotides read TGCGCCAGCAACTCTGCGGGAGTGCTAGATACGCAGTATTTT. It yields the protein CASNSAGVLDTQYF.

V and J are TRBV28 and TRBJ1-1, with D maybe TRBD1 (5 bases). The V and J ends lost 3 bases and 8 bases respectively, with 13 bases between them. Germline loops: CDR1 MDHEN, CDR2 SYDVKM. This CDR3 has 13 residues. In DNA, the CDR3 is TGTGCCAGCAGTTTCGTCGGTCAGGGAGAAGCTTTCTTT. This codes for CASSFVGQGEAFF. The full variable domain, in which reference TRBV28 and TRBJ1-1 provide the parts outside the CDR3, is DVKVTQSSRYLVKRTGEKVFLECVQDMDHENMFWYRQDPGLGLRLIYFSYDVKMKEKGDIPEGYSVSREKKERFSLILESASTNQTSMYLCASSFVGQGEAFFGQGTRLTVV.

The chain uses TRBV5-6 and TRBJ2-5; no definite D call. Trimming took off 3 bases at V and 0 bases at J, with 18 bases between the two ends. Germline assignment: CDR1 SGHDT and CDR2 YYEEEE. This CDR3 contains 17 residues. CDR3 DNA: TGTGCCAGCAGCTCATTTGCCCGGACCGCGTACCAAGAGACCCAGTACTTC. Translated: CASSSFARTAYQETQYF.

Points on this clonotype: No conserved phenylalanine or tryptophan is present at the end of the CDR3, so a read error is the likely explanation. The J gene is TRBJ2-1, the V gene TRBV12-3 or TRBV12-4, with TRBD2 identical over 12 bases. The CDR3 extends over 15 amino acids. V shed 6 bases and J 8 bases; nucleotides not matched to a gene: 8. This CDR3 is CASRSSGRASHEQFS. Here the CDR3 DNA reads TGTGCCAGCAGGTCTAGCGGGAGGGCCTCCCATGAGCAGTTCTCC.